Listed here are 11 T cell receptor beta chains from one sample, sequenced in a study of T cell responses to AZD1222 COVID-19 vaccine. This table comes from immunoSEQ multiplex PCR, and its TCRdb copy is limited to in-frame clones, with some not included. The data show some 150,000 clones, around 90% seen once. The sequenced sample was peripheral blood, obtained on day 0 of AZD1222 vaccination. These receptors all come from an adult in good health.

The CDR3 is CASSIPGQGLYEQYF. CDR3 coding DNA: TGTGCCAGTAGTATCCCCGGACAGGGGTTGTACGAGCAGTACTTC. The chain combines TRBV19 with TRBJ2-7; TRBD1 aligns across 9 bases. V lost 3 bases and J lost 4; bases outside the gene matches: 7. Germline V CDR1 and CDR2: LNHDA, SQIVND (reference sequence). The CDR3 totals 15 residues.

The CDR3 is CSASRDQRQYEQYF. As DNA, the CDR3 is TGCAGTGCTAGTAGGGACCAACGACAGTACGAGCAGTACTTC. This chain joins TRBV20-1 and TRBJ2-7; D might be TRBD1 or TRBD2, each matching 5 bases. V was trimmed by 3 bases and J by 4 bases, leaving 16 bases between them. The length of the CDR3 is 14 residues. Germline CDR1 DFQATT, CDR2 SNEGSKA (reference sequence).

The V call is TRBV18, the J call TRBJ2-1; D gene unclear. Germline CDR1 reads KGHSH; CDR2 reads LQKENI. V gave up 3 bases and J gave up 2 bases, with 17 bases separating them. This CDR3 spans 17 amino acids. CDR3 coding DNA: TGTGCCAGCTCACCCTTAGGTCACTCCTCAACCTACAATGAGCAGTTCTTC. Translating it yields CASSPLGHSSTYNEQFF.

The chain links TRBV18 to TRBJ2-7; D unclear. V lost 5 bases and J lost 0, with 5 bases in between. Germline V gives CDR1 KGHSH, CDR2 LQKENI. This CDR3 is built from 12 residues. CDR3 bases: TGTGCCAGCTCATCCTTCTCCTACGAGCAGTACTTC. It yields the protein CASSSFSYEQYF.

This chain joins TRBV7-8 and TRBJ2-1; the D is unclear. Germline-derived CDR1 and CDR2 are SGHVS and FQNEAQ. Trimming removed 5 bases at V and 4 bases at J, with 15 bases between. The CDR3 is made up of 15 amino acids. The CDR3 bases are TGTGCCAGCAGCACCGAGGTGGGCCTTTACAATGAGCAGTTCTTC. Protein product: CASSTEVGLYNEQFF. Together with reference TRBV7-8 and TRBJ2-1, the CDR3 gives the full variable domain: GAGVSQSPRYKVAKRGQDVALRCDPISGHVSLFWYQQALGQGPEFLTYFQNEAQLDKSGLPSDRFFAERPEGSVSTLKIQRTQQEDSAVYLCASSTEVGLYNEQFFGPGTRLTVL.

The rearrangement uses TRBV10-1 and TRBJ2-7; TRBD2 matches at 8 bases. The CDR3 extends over 15 amino acids. The germline CDR1 and CDR2 sequences are WNHNN and SYGVQD (reference sequence). The J segment lost 2 bases and the V segment lost 2 bases, leaving 5 bases of the junction unmatched. The CDR3 here is CASSEISGGPYEQYF. The CDR3 coding sequence is TGCGCCAGCAGTGAGATCAGCGGGGGCCCCTACGAGCAGTACTTC.

The genes are TRBV28 and TRBJ2-2, with D unclear. The V and J ends lost 3 bases and 3 bases respectively, with 14 bases between them. The CDR3 is 16 residues long. The germline V gene encodes CDR1 MDHEN and CDR2 SYDVKM. The chain's CDR3 is CASSLVEVGHTGELFF. The CDR3, as DNA: TGTGCCAGCAGTTTGGTTGAGGTCGGTCACACCGGGGAGCTGTTTTTT.

The chain is built from TRBV2 and TRBJ2-7; maybe TRBD1 (6 bases). V was clipped by 5 bases and J by 10 bases, with 12 bases between them. The germline gives CDR1 SNHLY, CDR2 FYNNEI. The CDR3 has 11 residues. The CDR3 spells CASSTGLGQYF. The DNA for the CDR3 is TGTGCCAGCAGTACAGGGTTGGGACAGTACTTC.

The chain joins TRBV7-3 to TRBJ2-4, with 7 bases aligning to TRBD1. Germline-derived CDR1 and CDR2 are SGHTA and FQGTGA. This CDR3 is 15 amino acids long. With V trimmed by 0 bases and J by 1 base, 0 bases remained unmatched. The CDR3 sequence is CASSLTDRAKNIQYF. Written as DNA, the CDR3 is TGTGCCAGCAGCTTAACGGACAGGGCCAAAAACATTCAGTACTTC.

In nucleotides, the CDR3 is TGTGCCAGCAGCTACAGGGGGCTTGGCACCGGGGAGCTGTTTTTT. This codes for CASSYRGLGTGELFF. The chain is built from TRBV25-1 and TRBJ2-2, with 9 bases aligning to TRBD1. Germline V lookup: CDR1 MGHDK, CDR2 SYGVNS. The CDR3 has 15 residues. V dropped 6 bases and J dropped 4; count of bases not matched to a gene: 6.

This clone was counted a single time. The chain's CDR3 is CSVEDPSTSGRANEQFF. Written as DNA, the CDR3 is TGCAGCGTTGAAGATCCTTCGACTAGCGGGAGGGCCAATGAGCAGTTCTTC. This chain connects TRBV29-1 to TRBJ2-1; 14 positions match TRBD2. The V segment lost 0 bases and the J segment 6 bases; nucleotides outside the gene matches: 7. This CDR3 region has 17 residues. CDR1 and CDR2 from the germline V gene are SQVTM and ANQGSEA.